Sequencing of this T cell receptor beta chain was carried out in a study of blood T cell repertoires in COVID-19. As for the study in general: Researchers got acute and convalescent COVID-19 samples from the United States, Italy and Spain. In each case, the material was cDNA or gDNA derived from T cells, B-cell-depleted T cells, or PBMCs.

Germline V gene sequence: CDR1 SNHLY, CDR2 FYNNEI. CDR3 length equals 16 residues. Trimming stripped 1 base from V and 2 bases from J, with 13 bases between. Per the study methods: From reference gene primer amplification, estimates of nucleated cell counts were derived. Data came from immunoSEQ multiplex PCR; TCRdb stores just in-frame clones and leaves some out. V, J and clone size are taken as reported in that table, and D and trimming were inferred from the DNA itself. Seen here are roughly 410,000 clones, 89% observed once, and the top ten hold about 1.2%. The sample comprised peripheral blood. The V call is TRBV2, the J call TRBJ2-3; no definite D call. The receptor was isolated from a man between 40 and 49 years old with acute or convalescent COVID-19. The DNA for the CDR3 is TGTGCCAGCAGTGAAGACTCCGCTTACCCCACAGATACGCAGTATTTT. Protein: CASSEDSAYPTDTQYF.